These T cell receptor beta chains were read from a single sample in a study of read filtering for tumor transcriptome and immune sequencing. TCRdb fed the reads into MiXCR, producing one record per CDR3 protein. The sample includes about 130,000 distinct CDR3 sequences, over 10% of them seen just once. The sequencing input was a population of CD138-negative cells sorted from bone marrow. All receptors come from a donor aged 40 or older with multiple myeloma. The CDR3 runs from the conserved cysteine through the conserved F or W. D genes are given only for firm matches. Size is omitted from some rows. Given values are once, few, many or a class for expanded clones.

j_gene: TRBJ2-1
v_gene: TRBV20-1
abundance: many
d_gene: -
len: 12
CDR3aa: CSARDWYNEQFF
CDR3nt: TGCAGTGCTAGAGATTGGTACAATGAGCAGTTCTTC

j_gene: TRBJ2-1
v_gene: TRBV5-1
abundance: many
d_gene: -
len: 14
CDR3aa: CASSLDSGYNEQFF
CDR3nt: TGCGCCAGCAGCTTGGATAGCGGCTACAATGAGCAGTTCTTC

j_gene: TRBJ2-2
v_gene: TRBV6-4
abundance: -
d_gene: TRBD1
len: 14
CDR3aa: CASSYTGDTGELFF
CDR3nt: TGTGCCAGCAGCTATACAGGGGACACCGGGGAGCTGTTTTTT

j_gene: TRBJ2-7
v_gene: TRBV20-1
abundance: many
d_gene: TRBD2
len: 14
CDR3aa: CSARGLAGVYEQYF
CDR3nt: TGCAGTGCTAGAGGACTAGCGGGAGTCTACGAGCAGTACTTC

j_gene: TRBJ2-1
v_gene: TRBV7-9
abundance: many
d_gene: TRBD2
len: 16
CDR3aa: CASSSVPGLEAHEQFF
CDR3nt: TGTGCCAGCAGCTCGGTTCCGGGACTAGAGGCGCATGAGCAGTTCTTC

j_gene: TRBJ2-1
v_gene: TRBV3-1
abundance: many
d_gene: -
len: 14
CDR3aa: CASSQELGYNEQFF
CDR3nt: TGTGCCAGCAGCCAAGAGTTAGGATACAATGAGCAGTTCTTC

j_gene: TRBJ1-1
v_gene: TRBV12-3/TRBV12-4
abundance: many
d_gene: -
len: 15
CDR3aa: CASSLGGRANTEAFF
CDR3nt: TGTGCCAGCAGTTTAGGGGGCAGGGCGAACACTGAAGCTTTCTTT

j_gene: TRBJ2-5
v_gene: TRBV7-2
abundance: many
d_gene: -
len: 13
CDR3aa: CASSFGSEETQYF
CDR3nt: TGTGCCAGCAGCTTCGGGAGTGAGGAGACCCAGTACTTC

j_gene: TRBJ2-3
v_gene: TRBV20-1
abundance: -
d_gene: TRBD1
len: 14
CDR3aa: CSAPGTGHTDTLYF
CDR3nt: TGCAGTGCCCCCGGGACAGGGCACACAGATACGCTTTATTTT

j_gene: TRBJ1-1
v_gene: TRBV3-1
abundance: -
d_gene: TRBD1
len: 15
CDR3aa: CASSRTGGGNTDALF
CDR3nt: TGTGCCAGCAGCCGTACAGGGGGAGGGAACACTGACGCTCTCTTT

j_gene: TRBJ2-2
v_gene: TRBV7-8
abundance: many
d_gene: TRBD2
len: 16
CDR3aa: CASSYRLAGSTGELFF
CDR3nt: TGTGCCAGCAGCTACCGGCTAGCGGGGTCCACCGGGGAGCTGTTTTTT